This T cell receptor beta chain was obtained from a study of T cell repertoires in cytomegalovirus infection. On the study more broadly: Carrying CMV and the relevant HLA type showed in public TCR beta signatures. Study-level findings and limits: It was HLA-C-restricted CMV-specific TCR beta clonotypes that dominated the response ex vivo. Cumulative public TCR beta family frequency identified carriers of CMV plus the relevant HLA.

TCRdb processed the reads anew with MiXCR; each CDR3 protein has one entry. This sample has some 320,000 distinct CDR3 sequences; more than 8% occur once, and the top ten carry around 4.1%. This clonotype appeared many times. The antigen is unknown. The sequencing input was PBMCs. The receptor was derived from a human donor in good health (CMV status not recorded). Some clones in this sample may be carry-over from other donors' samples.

CDR3 DNA: TGCGCCAGCAGCCCATCAGGGGCCGGCGGGGAGCTGTTTTTT. As protein: CASSPSGAGGELFF. The chain links TRBV5-1 to TRBJ2-2, with D possibly matching TRBD1 (6 bases). V lost 4 bases to trimming and J lost 7 bases, with 14 bases between them. Germline CDR1 reads SGHRS; CDR2 reads YFSETQ. This CDR3 comprises 14 residues.